The rows below give T cell receptor beta chains drawn from one sample of a study of OX40 agonist ivuxolimab in advanced cancers. The assay was immunoSEQ multiplex PCR, and TCRdb's table has in-frame clones only and misses some. The sample records around 64,000 clones, roughly 92% being singletons. The source was CD4+ or CD8+ T cells sorted from blood, collected in a trial of the OX40 agonist ivuxolimab. Receptors were obtained from an adult with an advanced solid tumor such as melanoma, head and neck, liver or kidney cancer. The CDR3 runs from the conserved cysteine through the conserved F or W. The order of the fields is CDR3 protein, CDR3 DNA, V gene, D gene, clone size, J gene. A D gene is named only where the DNA matches it firmly. Rows give clone size only sometimes, using once, few, many, or a class for an expanded clone.

CDR3 protein: CASSLGQSSYEQYF
CDR3 DNA: TGTGCCAGCAGTTTGGGGCAGTCCTCCTACGAGCAGTACTTC
V gene: TRBV27
D gene: NA
clone size: NA
J gene: TRBJ2-7

CDR3 protein: CASSGGQGRSYEQYF
CDR3 DNA: TGTGCCAGCAGCGGAGGGCAGGGTCGCTCCTACGAGCAGTACTTC
V gene: TRBV9
D gene: NA
clone size: once
J gene: TRBJ2-7

CDR3 protein: CASSLVASASHYGYTF
CDR3 DNA: TGTGCCAGCAGCTTGGTCGCCAGCGCGTCCCACTATGGCTACACCTTC
V gene: TRBV5-6
D gene: NA
clone size: NA
J gene: TRBJ1-2

CDR3 protein: CASSPTVEDYEQYF
CDR3 DNA: TGTGCCAGCAGCCCTACCGTCGAGGACTACGAGCAGTACTTC
V gene: TRBV7-9
D gene: NA
clone size: NA
J gene: TRBJ2-7

CDR3 protein: CASSQTGGTEAFF
CDR3 DNA: TGTGCCAGCAGCCAGACAGGAGGCACTGAAGCTTTCTTT
V gene: TRBV6-5
D gene: NA
clone size: NA
J gene: TRBJ1-1

CDR3 protein: CASSIAESTNYGYTF
CDR3 DNA: TGTGCCAGTAGTATAGCGGAGTCTACTAACTATGGCTACACCTTC
V gene: TRBV19
D gene: NA
clone size: few
J gene: TRBJ1-2

CDR3 protein: CASRIQGYNIQPQHF
CDR3 DNA: TGTGCCAGTAGGATACAGGGTTATAACATTCAGCCCCAGCATTTT
V gene: TRBV19
D gene: NA
clone size: once
J gene: TRBJ1-5

CDR3 protein: CASADRANEKLFF
CDR3 DNA: TGTGCCAGCGCCGACAGGGCAAATGAAAAACTGTTTTTT
V gene: TRBV2
D gene: TRBD1
clone size: NA
J gene: TRBJ1-4

CDR3 protein: CASSQHWTQDKYSNQPQHF
CDR3 DNA: TGTGCCAGCAGCCAACACTGGACACAGGATAAATATAGCAATCAGCCCCAGCATTTT
V gene: TRBV14
D gene: NA
clone size: NA
J gene: TRBJ1-5

CDR3 protein: CASSLGLHSEQYF
CDR3 DNA: TGTGCCAGCAGCTTAGGACTCCACAGCGAGCAGTACTTC
V gene: TRBV11-2
D gene: NA
clone size: NA
J gene: TRBJ2-7

CDR3 protein: CASSERGQDLYGYTF
CDR3 DNA: TGTGCCAGCAGTGAAAGGGGGCAGGACCTTTATGGCTACACCTTC
V gene: TRBV6-1
D gene: TRBD1
clone size: NA
J gene: TRBJ1-2

CDR3 protein: CAISERYRAKGNYGYTF
CDR3 DNA: TGTGCCATCAGTGAGCGCTACAGGGCCAAGGGAAACTATGGCTACACCTTC
V gene: TRBV10-3
D gene: NA
clone size: NA
J gene: TRBJ1-2

CDR3 protein: CATATGAGGNTIYF
CDR3 DNA: TGTGCCACCGCGACAGGCGCAGGTGGAAACACCATATATTTT
V gene: TRBV25-1
D gene: NA
clone size: NA
J gene: TRBJ1-3

CDR3 protein: CASSGMTSGTSYEQYF
CDR3 DNA: TGTGCCAGCAGTGGTATGACTAGCGGGACTTCCTACGAGCAGTACTTC
V gene: TRBV25-1
D gene: TRBD2
clone size: NA
J gene: TRBJ2-7

CDR3 protein: CSVEDLETGIIETQYF
CDR3 DNA: TGCAGCGTTGAAGATCTAGAGACAGGGATTATAGAGACCCAGTACTTC
V gene: TRBV29-1
D gene: TRBD1
clone size: NA
J gene: TRBJ2-5

CDR3 protein: CASSHWDFTQADTQYF
CDR3 DNA: TGTGCCAGCAGTCACTGGGACTTTACACAAGCAGATACGCAGTATTTT
V gene: TRBV6-6
D gene: NA
clone size: NA
J gene: TRBJ2-3

CDR3 protein: CASSPRDRGHQPQHF
CDR3 DNA: TGTGCCAGCAGCCCCCGGGACAGGGGTCATCAGCCCCAGCATTTT
V gene: TRBV6-5
D gene: TRBD1
clone size: NA
J gene: TRBJ1-5

CDR3 protein: CASSPPGRDIETQYF
CDR3 DNA: TGTGCCAGCAGCCCCCCGGGCCGTGACATTGAGACCCAGTACTTC
V gene: TRBV4-2
D gene: NA
clone size: NA
J gene: TRBJ2-5